The 9 T cell receptor beta chains below all came from one sample that was sequenced in a study of blood T cell repertoires in COVID-19. Data came from immunoSEQ multiplex PCR; TCRdb stores just in-frame clones and leaves some out. The sample carries a few hundred thousand clones, around 89% recorded once. What was sequenced was PBMCs or T cells enriched from blood (not recorded which). These receptors all come from a woman between 18 and 30 years old with acute COVID-19.

This chain links TRBV7-3 with TRBJ2-2; 8 bases align to TRBD1. CDR1 SGHTA and CDR2 FQGTGA come from the germline V gene. V trimming: 5 bases; J trimming: 3 bases; junction bases outside the gene matches: 8. This CDR3 is built from 16 residues. The CDR3 protein is CASSRGARGHTGELFF. Here the CDR3 DNA reads TGTGCCAGCAGCCGAGGGGCCAGGGGGCACACCGGGGAGCTGTTTTTT.

This clone was picked up a small number of times. The gene calls are TRBV5-1 and TRBJ1-5; no definite D call. V lost 0 bases to trimming and J lost 3 bases, with 22 bases between them. Germline V gives CDR1 SGHRS, CDR2 YFSETQ. CDR3 length equals 19 residues. The CDR3 sequence: CASSLGGKDYGRYNQPQHF. CDR3 DNA sequence: TGCGCCAGCAGCTTGGGCGGGAAGGACTACGGACGGTACAATCAGCCCCAGCATTTT.

V is TRBV7-9 and J is TRBJ1-4; 8 positions agree with TRBD1. The CDR3 spans 15 residues. J gave up 5 bases and V 4 bases, and 6 bases lay outside the gene matches. Per germline, CDR1 SEHNR and CDR2 FQNEAQ (reference sequence). This CDR3 reads CASSSRQGKNEKLFF. As DNA, the CDR3 is TGTGCCAGCAGCTCACGACAGGGGAAAAATGAAAAACTGTTTTTT. The whole variable domain, filled in from reference TRBV7-9 and TRBJ1-4, reads DTGVSQNPRHKITKRGQNVTFRCDPISEHNRLYWYRQTLGQGPEFLTYFQNEAQLEKSRLLSDRFSAERPKGSFSTLEIQRTEQGDSAMYLCASSSRQGKNEKLFFGSGTQLSVL.

V and J are TRBV11-2 and TRBJ1-1, with 8 bases that match TRBD1. The CDR3 spans 17 residues. The V and J ends lost 1 base and 5 bases, in that order; junction bases with no gene match: 12. Germline-derived CDR1 and CDR2 are SGHAT and FQNNGV. Written as DNA, the CDR3 is TGTGCCAGCAGCTTAGGGACCGGGACAGGCGGTCTGACTGAAGCTTTCTTT. Its translation: CASSLGTGTGGLTEAFF.

This clone was seen a single time. V gene TRBV28 combines with J gene TRBJ2-7; D not certain. V dropped 7 bases and J dropped 3 bases, with 4 bases sitting between them. Germline loops: CDR1 MDHEN, CDR2 SYDVKM. The CDR3 is made up of 10 amino acids. The CDR3 nucleotides are TGTGCCAGCAAGCGCTACGAGCAGTACTTC. Protein product: CASKRYEQYF.

V is TRBV15 and J is TRBJ2-5, with 8 bases that match TRBD1. The CDR3 extends over 14 amino acids. CDR1 and CDR2 (germline): LNHNV, YYDKDF (reference sequence). After removal of 5 bases from V and 0 bases from J, the junction contained 2 bases not matched to a gene. CDR3 region: CATSRTGHQETQYF. CDR3 in DNA: TGTGCCACCAGCCGGACAGGGCACCAAGAGACCCAGTACTTC.

This rearrangement joins TRBV12-2 to TRBJ1-2; TRBD1, the table's D call, was not compared with the DNA. TRBV12-2 is flagged as a pseudogene. The CDR3 contains 14 residues. The CDR3 loop reads CASRGNRGGYGYTF. The DNA for the CDR3 is TGTGCAAGTCGCGGGAACAGGGGCGGCTATGGCTACACCTTC.

CDR3 region: CASSLGDRVGGYTF. Here the CDR3 DNA reads TGTGCCAGCAGCTTGGGGGACAGGGTTGGAGGCTACACCTTC. V gene TRBV5-4 combines with J gene TRBJ1-2; 9 positions match TRBD1. Per germline, CDR1 SGHNT and CDR2 YYREEE (reference sequence). The V gene end was trimmed by 0 bases and the J gene end by 8 bases; junction bases not matched to a gene: 5. This CDR3 spans 14 amino acids.

This clone was picked up one time. The CDR3 coding sequence is TGTGCCAGCAGCCAAGCTCACAGGGGTGACACTGAAGCTTTCTTT. Encoded protein: CASSQAHRGDTEAFF. This rearrangement joins TRBV3-1 (or the pseudogene TRBV3-2) to TRBJ1-1, with 7 bases matching TRBD1. Germline trimming cut 1 base from V and 3 bases from J; bases unmatched to any gene: 5. In germline, CDR1 is LGHDT, CDR2 YNNKEL (reference sequence). The CDR3 has 15 amino acids.